These T cell receptor beta chains were read from a single sample in a study of OX40 agonist ivuxolimab in advanced cancers. The method was immunoSEQ multiplex PCR; TCRdb's version includes in-frame clones alone and lacks a portion of them. The data hold 15,000 to 16,000 clones, with about 81% observed a single time. The sample consisted of CD4+ or CD8+ T cells sorted from blood, taken in a trial of the OX40 agonist ivuxolimab. The receptors originated from an adult with an advanced solid tumor such as melanoma, head and neck, liver or kidney cancer. Each CDR3 is given with its conserved first and last residue. D genes are given only for firm matches. The size entry is marked missing in some rows and otherwise reads once, few, many or a size class.

>-|TRBV29-1|-|TRBJ2-7
CSGVHNEQYF
TGCAGCGGGGTCCATAACGAGCAGTACTTC
>TRBD1|TRBV9|once|TRBJ1-6
CASSAERVFGTEDSPLHF
TGTGCCAGCAGCGCAGAGAGGGTATTCGGGACAGAAGATTCACCCCTCCACTTT
>-|TRBV6-5|-|TRBJ1-5
CASSYSYPVGNQPQHF
TGTGCCAGCAGTTACTCATATCCCGTAGGCAATCAGCCCCAGCATTTT
>TRBD2|TRBV4-2|few|TRBJ2-3
CASSQDWASGGAQGTDTQYF
TGTGCCAGCAGCCAAGATTGGGCAAGCGGGGGGGCACAAGGTACAGATACGCAGTATTTT
>-|TRBV28|-|TRBJ2-1
CASSEGPRLFF
TGTGCCAGCTCGGAGGGCCCGAGGCTGTTCTTC
>-|TRBV4-2|-|TRBJ1-1
CASSQASTSGTEAFF
TGTGCCAGCAGCCAAGCCTCCACATCGGGCACTGAAGCTTTCTTT
>-|TRBV6-4|-|TRBJ2-1
CASSDSSDSNEQFF
TGTGCCAGCAGTGACTCGTCGGACAGCAATGAGCAGTTCTTC
>-|TRBV29-1|few|TRBJ2-5
CSVEGVAETQYF
TGCAGCGTTGAAGGGGTTGCGGAGACCCAGTACTTC
>TRBD1|TRBV27|-|TRBJ1-5
CASSSGQGAYSNQPQHF
TGTGCCAGCAGTTCGGGACAGGGGGCGTATAGCAATCAGCCCCAGCATTTT
>-|TRBV7-6|-|TRBJ2-1
CASSTPGNEQFF
TGTGCCAGCAGCACCCCAGGGAATGAGCAGTTCTTC
>-|TRBV20-1|-|TRBJ1-4
CSAERPEKLFF
TGCAGTGCTGAGAGGCCGGAAAAACTGTTTTTT
>-|TRBV9|-|TRBJ2-5
CASSVGGTPQETQYF
TGTGCCAGCAGCGTAGGGGGCACTCCCCAAGAGACCCAGTACTTC
>TRBD1|TRBV2|-|TRBJ2-3
CASKRTGGTDTQYF
TGTGCCAGCAAGAGGACAGGGGGAACAGATACGCAGTATTTT
>-|TRBV7-2|-|TRBJ1-1
CASSLNVLDTEAFF
TGTGCCAGCAGCTTAAACGTCCTAGACACTGAAGCTTTCTTT
>TRBD1|TRBV6-5|-|TRBJ1-2
CASSYGRGGSYTF
TGTGCCAGCAGTTACGGGAGAGGGGGCTCCTACACCTTC
>TRBD1|TRBV27|-|TRBJ1-1
CASSLRDSMNTEAFF
TGTGCCAGCAGTTTAAGGGACAGTATGAACACTGAAGCTTTCTTT
>TRBD1|TRBV6-6|few|TRBJ2-2
CASLHRDRSSTGELFF
TGTGCCAGCCTACACAGGGACAGATCGAGCACCGGGGAGCTGTTTTTT
>-|TRBV28|-|TRBJ1-4
CASRPYREGLEKLFF
TGTGCCAGCAGGCCCTACAGGGAGGGACTGGAAAAACTGTTTTTT
>TRBD2|TRBV2|-|TRBJ2-5
CASSEIAGETQYF
TGTGCCAGCAGTGAGATAGCGGGAGAGACCCAGTACTTC
>TRBD1|TRBV27|-|TRBJ1-1
CASRNTGATEAFF
TGTGCCAGCAGGAATACAGGGGCCACTGAAGCTTTCTTT
>-|TRBV10-2|-|TRBJ2-7
CASEGGTYEQYF
TGCGCCAGCGAGGGTGGCACATACGAGCAGTACTTC
>-|TRBV4-1|-|TRBJ2-1
CASSPKEGQTNEQFF
TGCGCCAGCAGCCCCAAGGAAGGACAGACAAATGAGCAGTTCTTC
>-|TRBV11-2|once|TRBJ2-1
CASSLRGEQFF
TGTGCCAGCAGCTTACGAGGTGAGCAGTTCTTC
>-|TRBV2|-|TRBJ2-3
CASREEGDTQYF
TGTGCCAGCAGAGAAGAGGGGGATACGCAGTATTTT
>-|TRBV4-1|-|TRBJ2-5
CASSQVPGLGETQYF
TGCGCCAGCAGCCAAGTCCCCGGCTTGGGAGAGACCCAGTACTTC
>-|TRBV9|-|TRBJ2-7
CASSGSGQLYEQYF
TGTGCCAGCAGCGGATCGGGACAACTATACGAGCAGTACTTC
>TRBD1|TRBV5-6|-|TRBJ1-2
CASSSRQGYDYGYTF
TGTGCCAGCAGCTCACGACAGGGGTACGATTATGGCTACACCTTC
>-|TRBV5-8|-|TRBJ2-2
CASSYEGLGRTGELFF
TGTGCCAGCAGCTACGAGGGGCTGGGGCGGACCGGGGAGCTGTTTTTT
>-|TRBV11-2|-|TRBJ1-5
CASSLASQGPYQPQHF
TGTGCCAGCAGCTTGGCCTCGCAGGGACCGTATCAGCCCCAGCATTTT
>-|TRBV28|-|TRBJ2-7
CASSPRDANYEQYF
TGTGCCAGCAGTCCCCGGGATGCAAACTACGAGCAGTACTTC
>-|TRBV25-1|-|TRBJ1-3
CASGGSVGNTIYF
TGTGCCAGCGGTGGTTCAGTTGGAAACACCATATATTTT
>-|TRBV9|few|TRBJ2-1
CASSPHVGISYNEQFF
TGTGCCAGCAGCCCCCACGTAGGCATCTCCTACAATGAGCAGTTCTTC